Listed here are 29 T cell receptor beta chains from one sample, sequenced in a study of identifying expanded T cells in peripheral blood. The protocol was immunoSEQ multiplex PCR, while the TCRdb copy is restricted to in-frame clones and leaves out a portion. The data contain some 77,000 clones, more than 70% of them singletons. The sample comprised blood. These receptors were taken from a person aged 18 to 70 in good health.

About this clone itself: At one of its ends the junction is not consistent with the germline gene, which may arise from a read error. This sequence joins TRBV19 and TRBJ1-1; no definite D call. The CDR3 spans 10 residues. CDR1 and CDR2 (germline): LNHDA, SQIVND (reference sequence). CDR3 protein: CASTAYGLVF. The DNA for the CDR3 is TGTGCCAGTACAGCTTACGGGCTAGTCTTT.

The rearrangement links TRBV9 to TRBJ1-5; TRBD1 is a possible D gene (6 bases). This CDR3 spans 17 amino acids. Germline-derived CDR1 and CDR2 are SGDLS and YYNGEE. V lost 3 bases and J lost 6, with 22 bases in between. CDR3 bases: TGTGCCAGCAGCGAGGGCCTCAACAGGGAGGGGACTCAGCCCCAGCATTTT. Amino acids: CASSEGLNREGTQPQHF.

The chain joins TRBV2 to TRBJ1-2, with D possibly TRBD1 on 6 matching bases. Looked up from germline, CDR1 is SNHLY and CDR2 is FYNNEI. Trimming left V 6 bases short and J 8 bases short, with 19 bases between. The CDR3 extends over 14 amino acids. CDR3 sequence (DNA): TGTGCCAGCAGCCTCGGGGGGCGCGACAGGGGCTACACCTTC. Translating gives CASSLGGRDRGYTF.

The chain joins TRBV6-5 to TRBJ2-1; D gene ambiguous. The CDR3 spans 13 residues. The germline V gene encodes CDR1 MNHEY and CDR2 SVGAGI. Trimming removed 2 bases from V and 4 bases from J, with 6 bases in between. In DNA, the CDR3 is TGTGCCAGCAGTTACGACCAATACAATGAGCAGTTCTTC. Amino acid sequence: CASSYDQYNEQFF.

The chain links TRBV21-1 to TRBJ1-2. TRBV21-1 is termed a pseudogene. The CDR3 totals 16 residues. CDR3 loop: CASSKDEGLDGDGYTF. In nucleotides, the CDR3 is TGTGCCAGCAGCAAAGATGAGGGCCTGGACGGCGATGGCTACACCTTC.

This sequence joins TRBV6-5 and TRBJ2-5, with 11 bases fitting TRBD2. V gave up 6 bases and J gave up 4 bases; unmatched junction bases: 4. This CDR3 region has 14 residues. The V gene's germline CDR1 is MNHEY and CDR2 SVGAGI. This chain's CDR3 is CASRIAGGIETQYF. The CDR3 DNA is TGTGCCAGCAGGATAGCGGGGGGGATAGAGACCCAGTACTTC.

V gene TRBV7-2 combines with J gene TRBJ1-4, with D uncertain. CDR1 and CDR2 (germline): SGHTA, FQGNSA. Trimming removed 5 bases from V and 8 bases from J, with 21 bases in between. The CDR3 is 16 residues long. The CDR3 DNA is TGTGCCAGCAGCCAATTCTCGGCCATAACGGGAGAAAAACTGTTTTTT. It codes for CASSQFSAITGEKLFF.

This clone has only one observation. The chain links TRBV5-1 to TRBJ2-3, with a possible D match to TRBD2 (6 bases). The CDR3 has 14 amino acids. The germline CDR1 and CDR2 sequences are SGHRS and YFSETQ. The germline V and J ends were trimmed by 2 bases and 4 bases, with 11 bases remaining between them. The CDR3 region is CASSFRSGADTQYF. The CDR3 DNA reads as TGCGCCAGCAGCTTTAGGTCGGGGGCAGATACGCAGTATTTT. The full variable domain, rest sourced from reference TRBV5-1 and TRBJ2-3, is KAGVTQTPRYLIKTRGQQVTLSCSPISGHRSVSWYQQTPGQGLQFLFEYFSETQRNKGNFPGRFSGRQFSNSRSEMNVSTLELGDSALYLCASSFRSGADTQYFGPGTRLTVL.

The chain couples TRBV6-6 to TRBJ1-5; D call uncertain. V lost 5 bases and J 3 bases, leaving 11 bases between the germline ends. Germline V gives CDR1 MNHNY, CDR2 SVGAGI (reference sequence). CDR3 length equals 14 residues. The CDR3 coding sequence is TGTGCCAGCAGTACCACAGAAGTCAATCAGCCCCAGCATTTT. It codes for CASSTTEVNQPQHF.

This chain uses TRBV7-2 with TRBJ2-7; D unclear. Trimming left V 1 base short and J 6 bases short, with 13 bases between. From germline, CDR1 is SGHTA and CDR2 FQGNSA. The CDR3 has 14 amino acids. The CDR3 nucleotides read TGTGCCAGCAGCTTAGGCGGTGGGTTGGGCGAGCAGTACTTC. This codes for CASSLGGGLGEQYF.

The chain joins TRBV19 to TRBJ1-1; D is uncertain. Germline CDR1 LNHDA, CDR2 SQIVND (reference sequence). The CDR3 is 13 amino acids. The germline V and J ends were trimmed by 7 bases and 4 bases, with 13 bases remaining between them. CDR3 bases: TGTGCCAGTACCCACCGAGCGGGCACTGAAGCTTTCTTT. It is translated as CASTHRAGTEAFF.

CDR3 nucleotide sequence: TGCGCCAGCAGCCAAATCAGGGGTTCACCCCTCCACTTT. Its translation is CASSQIRGSPLHF. The gene calls are TRBV4-1 and TRBJ1-6; TRBD1 might be the D (6 bases). V was trimmed by 2 bases and J by 9 bases, leaving 8 bases between them. The germline gives CDR1 MGHRA, CDR2 YSYEKL. The CDR3 has 13 residues.

V is TRBV6-5 and J is TRBJ2-5; 8 nucleotides agree with TRBD1. In germline, CDR1 is MNHEY, CDR2 SVGAGI. This CDR3 has 14 residues. The V gene end was trimmed by 6 bases and the J gene end by 4 bases; junction bases not matched to a gene: 7. CDR3 sequence reads: CASSQRQGRETQYF. The DNA for the CDR3 is TGTGCCAGCAGCCAAAGACAGGGGCGAGAGACCCAGTACTTC.

This clone was recorded a few times. J is TRBJ2-1 and V is TRBV28; TRBD2 agrees at 8 bases. V lost 5 bases and J lost 3; bases outside the gene matches: 3. This CDR3 contains 14 residues. Germline CDR1 is MDHEN and CDR2 is SYDVKM. The CDR3, as DNA: TGTGCCAGCAGTCCGGGACTAGACTACAATGAGCAGTTCTTC. Its protein is CASSPGLDYNEQFF.

The chain couples TRBV19 to TRBJ1-5; D is ambiguous. The V end was cut by 3 bases, the J end by 2 bases, with 8 bases between. Germline CDR1 is LNHDA and CDR2 is SQIVND (reference sequence). CDR3 length equals 14 residues. CDR3 in amino acids: CASSIRVGNQPQHF. CDR3 DNA sequence: TGTGCCAGTAGTATTAGGGTTGGCAATCAGCCCCAGCATTTT. The full variable domain, its missing parts supplied by reference TRBV19 and TRBJ1-5, is DGGITQSPKYLFRKEGQNVTLSCEQNLNHDAMYWYRQDPGQGLRLIYYSQIVNDFQKGDIAEGYSVSREKKESFPLTVTSAQKNPTAFYLCASSIRVGNQPQHFGDGTRLSIL.

This chain links TRBV4-3 with TRBJ2-3; 7 bases align to TRBD1. The length of the CDR3 is 18 residues. Germline V gene data show CDR1 as LGHNA and CDR2 as YSLEER. J was trimmed by 2 bases and V by 0 bases; bases with no gene match: 11. The CDR3 protein is CASSQDRVRDSNTDTQYF. The CDR3 DNA reads TGCGCCAGCAGCCAAGATCGGGTCCGGGACAGCAACACAGATACGCAGTATTTT.

This sequence joins TRBV7-9 and TRBJ1-1; the match to TRBD1 covers 7 bases. This CDR3 spans 16 amino acids. V shed 4 bases and J 5 bases; nucleotides not matched to a gene: 13. Germline CDR1 and CDR2: SEHNR and FQNEAQ (reference sequence). The CDR3 loop reads CASSSPSTGAVTEAFF. The CDR3 DNA follows: TGTGCCAGCAGCTCCCCCTCCACAGGGGCCGTAACTGAAGCTTTCTTT.

This sequence joins TRBV2 and TRBJ1-2; 7 bases are shared with TRBD1. From germline, CDR1 is SNHLY and CDR2 FYNNEI. This CDR3 contains 14 residues. Germline trimming cut 6 bases from V and 11 bases from J; bases unmatched to any gene: 15. The CDR3 nucleotides are TGTGCCAGCAGCGCCTCCCGATCCAGGGGGTCTTACACCTTC. Encoded protein: CASSASRSRGSYTF.

The V and J genes are TRBV28 and TRBJ1-6; D is uncertain. Germline loops: CDR1 MDHEN, CDR2 SYDVKM. The CDR3 totals 14 residues. V was shortened by 3 bases and J by 11 bases, with 14 bases between the two germline ends. The CDR3 nucleotides are TGTGCCAGCAGTTTGATTACCCTCGGGACACCCCTCCACTTT. It encodes CASSLITLGTPLHF.

The genes are TRBV11-2 and TRBJ2-2; no definite D call. The ends were cut back, 4 bases at V and 10 bases at J, with 16 bases in the middle. The CDR3 extends over 14 amino acids. Germline V gene data show CDR1 as SGHAT and CDR2 as FQNNGV. Written as DNA, the CDR3 is TGTGCCAGCAGCTCCACCCCACTGCGTGCGGAGCTGTTTTTT. This gives the protein CASSSTPLRAELFF.

V usage is TRBV7-8 and J usage is TRBJ2-7; D call uncertain. Between the trimmed V and J ends, which lost 4 bases and 0 bases, there was a span of 10 bases. The CDR3 runs to 14 residues. Per germline, CDR1 SGHVS and CDR2 FQNEAQ. CDR3 DNA sequence: TGTGCCAGCAGCTGTGCTTACCTCTCCTACGAGCAGTACTTC. Its protein product is CASSCAYLSYEQYF.

This clone was seen only once. J is TRBJ2-1 and V is TRBV5-1; tentative D call: TRBD2 (5 bases). V lost 0 bases and J 8 bases, leaving 15 bases between the germline ends. The CDR3 extends over 15 amino acids. Germline-derived CDR1 and CDR2 are SGHRS and YFSETQ. CDR3 nucleotides: TGCGCCAGCAGCTTGGACAGTCCGGGGTACGATGAGCAGTTCTTC. Protein sequence: CASSLDSPGYDEQFF.

In DNA form, the CDR3 reads TGTGCCACGAGAGGGGCCAACACCGGGGAGCTGTTTTTT. This sequence encodes CATRGANTGELFF. J is TRBJ2-2 and V is TRBV14; D may be TRBD1 or TRBD2 (5 bases each). This CDR3 comprises 13 residues. Trimming stripped 10 bases from V and 2 bases from J, with 11 bases between. Germline V lookup: CDR1 SGHDN, CDR2 FVKESK.

The gene calls are TRBV6-1 and TRBJ1-2; D not resolved. V shed 1 base and J shed 4 bases, with 13 bases lying between them. CDR1 and CDR2 from the germline V gene are MNHNS and SASEGT. This CDR3 has 15 amino acids. The DNA of the CDR3 is TGTGCCAGCAGTGAAGGCCTCGACGGAAGCTATGGCTACACCTTC. This encodes CASSEGLDGSYGYTF.

The chain recombines TRBV5-8 with TRBJ1-5; no definite D call. Trimming cost V 3 bases and J 6 bases, with 7 bases left between them. CDR3 length equals 12 residues. Germline V gene lookup returns CDR1 SGHTS and CDR2 YDEGEE. The CDR3 here is CASSWGGQPQHF. In nucleotides, the CDR3 is TGTGCCAGCAGCTGGGGTGGTCAGCCCCAGCATTTT.

The chain links TRBV5-6 to TRBJ2-3, with 10 positions matching TRBD1. The CDR3 totals 19 residues. Unmatched junction bases numbered 11, after V lost 0 bases and J lost 1 base. CDR1 and CDR2 (germline): SGHDT, YYEEEE. CDR3 in amino acids: CASSLGQGALLRGTDTQYF. CDR3 DNA: TGTGCCAGCAGCTTGGGACAGGGGGCGCTCCTACGGGGCACAGATACGCAGTATTTT.

The chain employs TRBV7-9 and TRBJ1-1; tentatively, D is TRBD1 (6 bases). Trimming pared 5 bases from V and 0 bases from J, leaving 10 bases between. This CDR3 spans 14 amino acids. In germline, CDR1 is SEHNR, CDR2 FQNEAQ (reference sequence). The CDR3 DNA sequence: TGTGCCAGCAGCCCGGGACACGTGAACACTGAAGCTTTCTTT. Translated, it gives CASSPGHVNTEAFF.

The table lists this clone with a count of one. This chain joins TRBV6-6 and TRBJ2-7; perhaps TRBD1 as D (5 bases). Germline CDR1 and CDR2: MNHNY and SVGAGI (reference sequence). The CDR3 contains 11 residues. Trimming left V 2 bases short and J 9 bases short, with 8 bases between. In nucleotides, the CDR3 is TGTGCCAGCAGTTACCAGGGTGGGCAGTACTTC. It is translated as CASSYQGGQYF.

This chain uses TRBV19 with TRBJ1-4; no clear D. CDR1 is LNHDA and CDR2 is SQIVND in the germline V gene (reference sequence). This CDR3 is 14 amino acids long. With 1 base removed from V and 4 bases from J, the gap between germline ends came to 7 bases. The CDR3 protein is CASSIGGVNEKLFF. DNA of the CDR3: TGTGCCAGTAGTATAGGAGGAGTTAATGAAAAACTGTTTTTT.